The 24 T cell receptor beta chains given below trace back to one sample, sequenced in a study of glioma-infiltrating T cells. Amplification of TCR alpha and beta CDR3 regions from RNA used iRepertoire nested multiplex PCR. In TCRdb, the multiplex PCR reads were re-called with MiXCR into one record per CDR3 protein. In the table there are several thousand distinct CDR3 sequences, around 29% of which are singletons. The specimen sequenced was glioma tissue, nonneoplastic brain tissue, or PBMCs (not recorded which). All receptors derive from a human donor with low-grade glioma or glioblastoma, undergoing nonglioma brain surgery, or in good health (not recorded which).

This clonotype ranks as medium-sized (0.01 to 0.1%). The chain is built from TRBV2 and TRBJ2-3; 9 bases map to TRBD2. CDR1 and CDR2 (germline): SNHLY, FYNNEI. The CDR3 is made up of 15 amino acids. With V trimmed by 11 bases and J by 6 bases, 15 bases remained unmatched. The CDR3 DNA reads TGTGCCGGGGGAGGTCGGCGGGGGGGCTTTGATACGCAGTATTTT. It codes for CAGGGRRGGFDTQYF.

This clonotype rates as medium-sized. The chain carries TRBV4-2 and TRBJ2-5; 12 bases map to TRBD2. V lost 0 bases, J lost 2 bases, and 7 bases stayed unmatched. The CDR3 covers 18 residues. Germline CDR1 and CDR2: LGHNA and YNFKEQ. CDR3 in DNA: TGTGCCAGCAGCCAAGAACTAGCGGGGGGTAGACCACAAGAGACCCAGTACTTC. Its protein product is CASSQELAGGRPQETQYF.

This chain links TRBV20-1 with TRBJ2-7; possibly TRBD2 for D (5 bases). The CDR3 totals 13 residues. Looked up from germline, CDR1 is DFQATT and CDR2 is SNEGSKA (reference sequence). V was shortened by 6 bases and J by 4 bases, with 16 bases between the two germline ends. The CDR3 sequence: CSASGSAEYEQYF. In nucleotides, the CDR3 is TGCAGTGCAAGCGGCAGCGCGGAGTACGAGCAGTACTTC.

This clonotype has a count of ten or more. The genes are TRBV6-1 and TRBJ2-1, with D possibly TRBD2 on 5 matching bases. CDR3 length equals 14 residues. V was pared by 5 bases and J by 0 bases, with 8 bases between. CDR1 is MNHNS, CDR2 SASEGT, per germline. In DNA form, the CDR3 reads TGTGCCAGCAGTATCGGGATCTCCTACAATGAGCAGTTCTTC. Translated, it gives CASSIGISYNEQFF.

This clonotype was seen ten or more times. The rearrangement joins TRBV19 to TRBJ1-5, with TRBD1 identical over 9 bases. After removal of 4 bases from V and 7 bases from J, the junction contained 11 bases not matched to a gene. Germline CDR1 is LNHDA and CDR2 is SQIVND (reference sequence). This CDR3 comprises 16 residues. In DNA, the CDR3 is TGTGCCAGTAGTAGTACCGGGACAGGGAGTTTCCAGCCCCAGCATTTT. The encoded protein is CASSSTGTGSFQPQHF.

This clonotype showed up many times. V and J are TRBV9 and TRBJ2-3; D is tentatively TRBD1 or TRBD2 (5 bases each). The CDR3 extends over 15 amino acids. Germline V gene data show CDR1 as SGDLS and CDR2 as YYNGEE. V was trimmed by 0 bases and J by 1 base, leaving 9 bases between them. CDR3 residues: CASSVVGAGTDTQYF. For the CDR3, the DNA is TGTGCCAGCAGCGTAGTCGGGGCAGGCACAGATACGCAGTATTTT.

By its share, this clonotype is medium-sized. The V and J genes are TRBV2 and TRBJ1-5, with TRBD1 matching over 8 bases. Trimming at V came to 4 bases and at J to 2 bases, leaving 4 bases not matched to a gene. CDR3 size: 15 residues. In germline, CDR1 is SNHLY, CDR2 FYNNEI. CDR3 protein: CASSAQGGGNQPQHF. CDR3 nucleotides: TGTGCCAGCAGTGCACAGGGGGGGGGCAATCAGCCCCAGCATTTT.

A note on this clonotype: Germline is not matched at one junction end, which may reflect a read error. The rearrangement joins TRBV15 to TRBJ2-3; no reliable D call. This CDR3 has 15 amino acids. CDR1 LNHNV and CDR2 YYDKDF come from the germline V gene (reference sequence). The CDR3 is CATRRDPQSTDTKYF. The DNA of the CDR3 is TGCGCCACCCGCAGAGATCCACAGAGCACAGATACGAAGTATTTT.

This clonotype was observed a handful of times. Given a much more abundant clone one base away, this may be a read error. This chain uses TRBV19 with TRBJ1-5; no definite D call. The CDR3 runs 15 residues. Per the germline V gene, CDR1 is LNHDA and CDR2 is SQIVND (reference sequence). The DNA of the CDR3 is TGTGCCAGTAGACTCGATGGGAATGGCAATCAGCTCCAGCATTTT. It translates to CASRLDGNGNQLQHF.

This clonotype was observed a few times. The chain carries TRBV5-6 and TRBJ2-3; 7 bases map to TRBD2. With 1 base clipped from V and 10 bases from J, the junction kept 6 bases outside the gene matches. This CDR3 spans 13 amino acids. The germline V gene encodes CDR1 SGHDT and CDR2 YYEEEE. CDR3 in amino acids: CASSLLRGRAQYF. CDR3 DNA: TGTGCCAGCAGCTTGTTGCGGGGGAGGGCGCAGTATTTT.

Regarding this clonotype: A much larger clone is a single base away; this may be a read error. The chain is built from TRBV7-9 and TRBJ2-3, with D maybe TRBD2 (5 bases). This CDR3 region has 14 residues. Germline V gives CDR1 SEHNR, CDR2 FQNEAQ (reference sequence). This CDR3 reads CAGSLLGNTGELYF. CDR3 in DNA: TGTGCCGGCAGCTTATTGGGGAACACCGGGGAGCTGTATTTT.

J is TRBJ2-3 and V is TRBV30, with 10 bases matching TRBD1. Per germline, CDR1 GTSNPN and CDR2 SVGIG (reference sequence). This CDR3 has 15 residues. V dropped 2 bases and J dropped 4; count of bases not matched to a gene: 6. DNA of the CDR3: TGTGCCTGGAGTCCTCCGGGACAGGGGTCAGATACGCAGTATTTT. Translation: CAWSPPGQGSDTQYF.

This clonotype was detected ten times or more. The V call is TRBV11-3, the J call TRBJ1-1, with no clear D. The V gene's germline CDR1 is SGHNT and CDR2 YENEEA. V dropped 2 bases and J dropped 1 base, with 2 bases sitting between them. This CDR3 spans 12 amino acids. DNA for the CDR3: TGTGCCAGCAGCTTACAGAACACTGAAGCTTTCTTT. This codes for CASSLQNTEAFF.

This clonotype is labeled as medium-sized. The chain couples TRBV28 to TRBJ2-3; possible D gene TRBD2, 6 bases. The CDR3 contains 17 residues. V lost 8 bases to trimming and J lost 0 bases, with 21 bases between them. Germline V gives CDR1 MDHEN, CDR2 SYDVKM. CDR3 coding DNA: TGTGCCAGCTTATCGGAGGGTGTGGGGCTTAGCACAGATACGCAGTATTTT. It encodes CASLSEGVGLSTDTQYF.

This clonotype rates as medium-sized. This chain connects TRBV28 to TRBJ2-7, with 7 bases aligning to TRBD1. Trimming took 4 bases from V and 5 from J; bases not matched to a gene: 8. CDR1 is MDHEN and CDR2 is SYDVKM in the germline V gene. The CDR3 is 14 amino acids. This CDR3 reads CASSSLTGDNEQYF. CDR3 bases: TGTGCCAGCAGTTCCCTAACAGGGGATAACGAGCAGTACTTC.

In its sample, this clonotype is medium-sized (0.01 to 0.1%). The chain uses TRBV2 and TRBJ2-1, with D unclear. The CDR3 has 13 residues. Germline CDR1 is SNHLY and CDR2 is FYNNEI. V lost 8 bases, J lost 3 bases, and 11 bases lay in between. CDR3 loop: CASSASSYNEQFF. Written as DNA, the CDR3 is TGTGCCAGCTCTGCGTCTAGCTACAATGAGCAGTTCTTC. Complete variable domain (other parts from reference TRBV2 and TRBJ2-1): EPEVTQTPSHQVTQMGQEVILRCVPISNHLYFYWYRQILGQKVEFLVSFYNNEISEKSEIFDDQFSVERPDGSNFTLKIRSTKLEDSAMYFCASSASSYNEQFFGPGTRLTVL.

The sample holds a few counts of this clonotype. V usage is TRBV29-1 and J usage is TRBJ1-1; no reliable D call. The CDR3 length is 11 residues. The germline V and J ends were trimmed by 2 bases and 4 bases, with 5 bases remaining between them. The germline CDR1 and CDR2 sequences are SQVTM and ANQGSEA. Here the CDR3 DNA reads TGCAGCGTTGAACGCCCCACTGAAGCTTTCTTT. This encodes CSVERPTEAFF. The full variable domain, its missing parts supplied by reference TRBV29-1 and TRBJ1-1, is SAVISQKPSRDICQRGTSLTIQCQVDSQVTMMFWYRQQPGQSLTLIATANQGSEATYESGFVIDKFPISRPNLTFSTLTVSNMSPEDSSIYLCSVERPTEAFFGQGTRLTVV.

Details on this clonotype: At one of its ends the junction is not consistent with the germline gene, which may arise from a read error. V and J are TRBV5-1 and TRBJ1-1, with D possibly matching TRBD1 (6 bases). Per the germline V gene, CDR1 is SGHRS and CDR2 is YFSETQ. The CDR3 has 15 residues. The CDR3 protein is CASSNLDRPNSEAFF. CDR3 sequence (DNA): TGCGCAAGCAGCAATTTGGACAGACCGAACAGTGAAGCTTTCTTT.

This clonotype was observed many times. The V and J genes are TRBV4-1 and TRBJ2-1, with D perhaps TRBD1 (5 bases). CDR1 and CDR2 from the germline V gene are MGHRA and YSYEKL. V was trimmed by 2 bases and J by 7 bases, leaving 6 bases between them. The CDR3 has 12 amino acids. The CDR3 DNA reads TGCGCCAGCAGCCAAAGGGGTAATGAGCAGTTCTTC. This gives the protein CASSQRGNEQFF.

At least ten counts were recorded for this clonotype. The J gene is TRBJ2-7, the V gene TRBV19; 7 bases are shared with TRBD1. After removal of 2 bases from V and 3 bases from J, the junction contained 4 bases not matched to a gene. Per germline, CDR1 LNHDA and CDR2 SQIVND (reference sequence). The length of the CDR3 is 14 residues. The CDR3 DNA reads TGTGCCAGTAGTATATTTCAGGGGGACTACGAGCAGTACTTC. This sequence encodes CASSIFQGDYEQYF.

In regard to this clonotype: Relative to the germline gene, one junction end is altered; a read error may explain this. This chain links TRBV2 with TRBJ2-3; TRBD2 matches at 7 bases. The germline V gene encodes CDR1 SNHLY and CDR2 FYNNEI. The CDR3 runs 17 residues. CDR3 coding DNA: TGTTCCAGCAGTGAAGCGTCGGGGGGTTCCTACACAGATACGCAGTATTTT. This sequence encodes CSSSEASGGSYTDTQYF.

This clonotype ranks as medium-sized. This CDR3 is CASSAKEQGFTDTQYF. CDR3 sequence (DNA): TGTGCCAGCAGCGCTAAAGAACAGGGATTCACAGATACGCAGTATTTT. The chain is built from TRBV2 and TRBJ2-3, with D perhaps TRBD1 (6 bases). The germline V and J ends were trimmed by 6 bases and 2 bases, with 18 bases remaining between them. Germline lookup yields CDR1 SNHLY and CDR2 FYNNEI. This CDR3 has 16 residues.

This chain uses TRBV2 with TRBJ1-1, with a possible D match to TRBD1 (6 bases). The V gene's germline CDR1 is SNHLY and CDR2 FYNNEI. Deletions cut 11 bases from V and 4 bases from J, with 14 bases between. This CDR3 has 12 amino acids. This CDR3 is CAGTKYGTEAFF. The CDR3 DNA reads as TGTGCCGGGACAAAGTACGGCACTGAAGCTTTCTTT.

Of note for this clonotype: A single base separates this from a much larger clone, so it may be a read error. The chain has TRBV4-1 and TRBJ2-3; possible D gene TRBD1, 5 bases. The CDR3 spans 14 residues. Per the germline V gene, CDR1 is MGHRA and CDR2 is YSYEKL. The CDR3 region is CASRAATDTGTQYF. The CDR3, as DNA: TGCGCCAGCAGGGCAGCTACCGACACAGGTACGCAGTATTTT.